One sample yielded the 28 T cell receptor beta chains listed below, sequenced in a study of T-cell memory formation after mild COVID-19. TCRdb re-called the 5' RACE reads through MiXCR, storing one row per CDR3 protein. This table holds fewer than 300,000 distinct CDR3 sequences, about 20% found once. Sequenced material: PBMCs or a T cell subset sorted from them (not recorded which). The receptors here all came from a man aged 18 to 35 who had mild COVID-19 (a few samples of this study predate the infection). Cell type and time point are not known.

The CDR3 sequence is CASSPGQGSTYEQYF. The DNA of the CDR3 is TGCGCCAGCAGCCCGGGACAGGGGAGCACCTACGAGCAGTACTTC. V usage is TRBV4-3 and J usage is TRBJ2-7, with 10 bases fitting TRBD1. The CDR3 loop spans 15 amino acids. V lost 4 bases, J lost 2 bases, and 5 bases stayed unmatched. CDR1 is LGHNA and CDR2 is YSLEER in the germline V gene.

V is TRBV6-5 and J is TRBJ2-7, with D tentatively TRBD2 (5 bases). CDR3 size: 15 residues. Germline loops: CDR1 MNHEY, CDR2 SVGAGI. V shed 4 bases and J shed 7 bases, with 20 bases lying between them. The CDR3 loop is CASSFRSGGGKEQYF. CDR3 DNA sequence: TGTGCCAGCAGTTTCCGGAGTGGAGGAGGTAAAGAGCAGTACTTC.

For the CDR3, the DNA is TGTGCCAGCAGTTTAACAGGGATGTATAGCAATCAGCCCCAGCATTTT. Its protein is CASSLTGMYSNQPQHF. This chain links TRBV28 with TRBJ1-5; a possible D gene is TRBD1 (6 bases). The CDR3 is 16 amino acids. Germline V CDR1 and CDR2: MDHEN, SYDVKM. The V and J ends lost 2 bases and 0 bases respectively, with 11 bases between them.

V and J are TRBV9 and TRBJ1-4; D is uncertain. There are 14 residues in the CDR3. V was pared by 3 bases and J by 6 bases, with 12 bases between. Per the germline V gene, CDR1 is SGDLS and CDR2 is YYNGEE. The CDR3 protein is CASSGLGRDEKLFF. Here the CDR3 DNA reads TGTGCCAGCAGCGGCCTCGGACGGGATGAAAAACTGTTTTTT.

This clonotype was recorded a few times. CDR3 DNA: TGCAGTGCTACCTCTAGCGGGGGGGCCGGAGATACGCAGTATTTT. Encoded protein: CSATSSGGAGDTQYF. The chain combines TRBV20-1 with TRBJ2-3; 12 nucleotides match TRBD2. V shed 4 bases, J shed 5 bases, and the junction held 7 bases outside the gene matches. Germline CDR1 reads DFQATT; CDR2 reads SNEGSKA (reference sequence). The CDR3 is made up of 15 amino acids.

This clonotype was observed a few times. The V and J genes are TRBV2 and TRBJ2-3; TRBD1 might be the D (6 bases). The CDR3 runs 17 residues. The germline V gene has CDR1 SNHLY and CDR2 FYNNEI. Trimming took 2 bases from V and 4 from J, leaving 19 bases between them. The CDR3, as DNA: TGTGCCAGCAGTGAACTCTTAGGTCAGGGGAGTTCAGATACGCAGTATTTT. Its translation: CASSELLGQGSSDTQYF.

The V and J genes are TRBV7-8 and TRBJ1-6; tentative D call: TRBD1 (5 bases). Germline V gene data show CDR1 as SGHVS and CDR2 as FQNEAQ. The CDR3 runs to 16 residues. V lost 3 bases and J 3 bases, leaving 12 bases between the germline ends. The CDR3 reads CASSFSRDLYNSPLHF. CDR3 coding DNA: TGTGCCAGCAGCTTCTCCCGGGACCTCTATAATTCACCCCTCCACTTT.

The chain carries TRBV12-3 or TRBV12-4 and TRBJ2-7, with D uncertain. This CDR3 is 14 amino acids long. V was clipped by 6 bases and J by 3 bases, with 15 bases between them. The CDR3: CASSLSVGSYEQYV. CDR3 nucleotide sequence: TGTGCCAGCAGCCTCTCTGTGGGTAGCTACGAGCAGTACGTC.

This chain uses TRBV6-5 with TRBJ1-6; 7 bases fit TRBD1. The CDR3 has 17 residues. Germline assignment: CDR1 MNHEY and CDR2 SVGAGI. V gave up 2 bases and J gave up 5 bases; unmatched junction bases: 9. In nucleotides, the CDR3 is TGTGCCAGCAGTTACGGCTTTAGACAGGGCAATAATTCACCCCTCCACTTT. This sequence encodes CASSYGFRQGNNSPLHF.

The chain recombines TRBV7-2 with TRBJ2-1; a weak D match, TRBD1 (6 bases). The V end was cut by 6 bases, the J end by 7 bases, with 19 bases between. The CDR3 loop spans 15 amino acids. Germline CDR1 is SGHTA and CDR2 is FQGNSA. The CDR3: CASREDSAGQNEQFF. CDR3 DNA sequence: TGTGCCAGCAGGGAGGACAGCGCAGGGCAAAATGAGCAGTTCTTC.

This chain links TRBV14 with TRBJ1-2; no clear D. Trimming shortened V by 2 bases and J by 0 bases, and 4 bases separated the two germline ends. The V gene's germline CDR1 is SGHDN and CDR2 FVKESK. The length of the CDR3 is 13 residues. CDR3 nucleotides: TGTGCCAGCAGCCAACAGGCTAACTATGGCTACACCTTC. Residues: CASSQQANYGYTF. The full variable domain, completed using reference TRBV14 and TRBJ1-2, is EAGVTQFPSHSVIEKGQTVTLRCDPISGHDNLYWYRRVMGKEIKFLLHFVKESKQDESGMPNNRFLAERTGGTYSTLKVQPAELEDSGVYFCASSQQANYGYTFGSGTRLTVV.

This clonotype was seen a handful of times. In nucleotides, the CDR3 is TGTGCCAGCAGCCCCCGGACCGCGCCGGTGGGGTCACCCCTCCACTTT. This translates into CASSPRTAPVGSPLHF. This chain connects TRBV7-9 to TRBJ1-6; no definite D call. V was cut by 5 bases and J by 10 bases, with 21 bases left in between. This CDR3 contains 16 residues. Germline CDR1 SEHNR, CDR2 FQNEAQ (reference sequence). Drawing the rest from reference TRBV7-9 and TRBJ1-6, the complete variable domain is DTGVSQNPRHKITKRGQNVTFRCDPISEHNRLYWYRQTLGQGPEFLTYFQNEAQLEKSRLLSDRFSAERPKGSFSTLEIQRTEQGDSAMYLCASSPRTAPVGSPLHFGNGTRLTVT.

The rearrangement uses TRBV6-1 and TRBJ1-5; D gene unclear. This CDR3 spans 12 amino acids. Looked up from germline, CDR1 is MNHNS and CDR2 is SASEGT. The V gene lost 2 bases and the J gene lost 13 bases, with 12 bases spanning the gap. CDR3: CASSERRLPQHF. CDR3 coding DNA: TGTGCCAGCAGTGAAAGACGCCTGCCGCAGCATTTT.

The sample holds a few counts of this clonotype. The rearrangement joins TRBV29-1 to TRBJ1-1, with 12 bases aligning to TRBD1. Germline lookup yields CDR1 SQVTM and CDR2 ANQGSEA. The V segment lost 5 bases and the J segment 10 bases; nucleotides outside the gene matches: 11. The CDR3 is made up of 14 amino acids. CDR3 amino acids: CSVPGQGAYSSAFF. The CDR3 DNA follows: TGCAGCGTTCCGGGACAGGGGGCCTACAGCTCAGCTTTCTTT. Together with reference TRBV29-1 and TRBJ1-1, the CDR3 gives the full variable domain: SAVISQKPSRDICQRGTSLTIQCQVDSQVTMMFWYRQQPGQSLTLIATANQGSEATYESGFVIDKFPISRPNLTFSTLTVSNMSPEDSSIYLCSVPGQGAYSSAFFGQGTRLTVV.

This clonotype was seen a few times. This chain links TRBV24-1 with TRBJ2-5; TRBD1 or TRBD2 may be the D gene (5 bases each). Looked up from germline, CDR1 is KGHDR and CDR2 is SFDVKD. The length of the CDR3 is 13 residues. Trimming pared 1 base from V and 5 bases from J, leaving 7 bases between. The CDR3 sequence is CATSDFWGETQYF. The CDR3, as DNA: TGTGCCACCAGTGATTTCTGGGGGGAGACCCAGTACTTC.

This clonotype came up a few times. V and J are TRBV6-8 and TRBJ2-2, with TRBD1 identical over 9 bases. CDR1 and CDR2 from the germline V gene are MNHGY and SAAAGT. The V segment lost 2 bases and the J segment 4 bases; nucleotides outside the gene matches: 17. The CDR3 has 20 residues. CDR3 loop: CASSYPLSGTGKRGTGELFF. As DNA, the CDR3 is TGTGCCAGCAGTTACCCTCTGTCCGGGACAGGGAAACGTGGCACCGGGGAGCTGTTTTTT.

The chain joins TRBV12-3 or TRBV12-4 to TRBJ2-7, with 7 nucleotides matching TRBD1. The CDR3 has 16 amino acids. The V gene end was trimmed by 6 bases and the J gene end by 2 bases; junction bases not matched to a gene: 13. The CDR3 nucleotides are TGTGCCAGCAGCCAACTGGGACAGAGAATTGCCTACGAGCAGTACTTC. It encodes CASSQLGQRIAYEQYF.

This clonotype appeared a few times. The V call is TRBV7-2, the J call TRBJ1-5, with D maybe TRBD1 (5 bases). V was clipped by 0 bases and J by 6 bases, with 15 bases between them. The CDR3 is made up of 16 amino acids. The V gene's germline CDR1 is SGHTA and CDR2 FQGNSA. CDR3 DNA sequence: TGTGCCAGCAGCTTAGCGGGGGGACCTTGGAGTCAGCCCCAGCATTTT. This gives the protein CASSLAGGPWSQPQHF.

This clonotype was detected a few times. CDR3 region: CASSYTASTDTQYF. The CDR3 DNA reads as TGTGCCAGCAGTTACACGGCTAGCACAGATACGCAGTATTTT. The chain combines TRBV6-2 or TRBV6-3 with TRBJ2-3; D gene uncertain. Germline loops: CDR1 MNHEY, CDR2 SVGEGT. Trimming removed 2 bases from V and 0 bases from J, with 6 bases in between. This CDR3 is built from 14 residues.

The rearrangement uses TRBV12-3 or TRBV12-4 and TRBJ1-3; TRBD1 might be the D (5 bases). Trimming left V 3 bases short and J 0 bases short, with 9 bases between. CDR3 length: 15 residues. The CDR3 loop reads CASSFRGISGNTIYF. The DNA of the CDR3 is TGTGCCAGCAGTTTCCGGGGCATCTCTGGAAACACCATATATTTT.

This clonotype was seen only a few times. The chain employs TRBV6-2 or TRBV6-3 and TRBJ2-3, with a tentative D call TRBD1 (5 bases). Germline-derived CDR1 and CDR2 are MNHEY and SVGEGT. The V end was cut by 2 bases, the J end by 3 bases, with 15 bases between. The CDR3 loop spans 16 amino acids. DNA for the CDR3: TGTGCCAGCAGTTACGGGGCGCTCAAGAGTACAGATACGCAGTATTTT. This translates into CASSYGALKSTDTQYF.

This clonotype was picked up a small number of times. The chain links TRBV5-6 to TRBJ2-5; D gene uncertain. Trimming took off 5 bases at V and 2 bases at J, with 22 bases between the two ends. Germline V gene lookup returns CDR1 SGHDT and CDR2 YYEEEE. This CDR3 has 17 amino acids. CDR3 DNA sequence: TGTGCCAGCAGAACATTCAGAGAATCATGGCAACAAGAGACCCAGTACTTC. Translated: CASRTFRESWQQETQYF.

This clonotype occurred a few times. Relative to the germline gene, one junction end is altered; a read error may explain this. The rearrangement links TRBV4-3 to TRBJ2-5; D gene ambiguous. Germline V gene lookup returns CDR1 LGHNA and CDR2 YSLEER. The CDR3 has 13 residues. CDR3 loop: CASSQVDQETQYF. DNA for the CDR3: TGCGCCAGCAGCCAAGTCGACCAGGAGACCCAGTACTTC.

This chain joins TRBV5-1 and TRBJ2-3, with 8 bases lining up with TRBD1. From germline, CDR1 is SGHRS and CDR2 YFSETQ. The J segment lost 0 bases and the V segment lost 0 bases, leaving 3 bases of the junction unmatched. There are 16 residues in the CDR3. CDR3 DNA: TGCGCCAGCAGCTTGGAACGACAGGGGAGCACAGATACGCAGTATTTT. Encoded protein: CASSLERQGSTDTQYF.

V gene TRBV12-3 or TRBV12-4 combines with J gene TRBJ1-2; TRBD1 agrees at 9 bases. The CDR3 covers 14 residues. The V gene end was trimmed by 4 bases and the J gene end by 6 bases; junction bases not matched to a gene: 6. The CDR3 is CASSSGQGGDGYTF. The CDR3 DNA follows: TGTGCCAGCAGTTCGGGACAGGGAGGAGATGGCTACACCTTC.

The chain joins TRBV6-6 to TRBJ1-1, with TRBD1 as a possible D gene (5 bases). Germline loops: CDR1 MNHNY, CDR2 SVGAGI (reference sequence). V shed 2 bases and J shed 10 bases, with 11 bases lying between them. This CDR3 comprises 12 residues. As DNA, the CDR3 is TGTGCCAGCAGTTACGGGGGTAGCGGAGCTTTCTTT. Its translation: CASSYGGSGAFF.

This clonotype was counted a few times. The chain joins TRBV6-6 to TRBJ2-5, with D unresolved. V shed 0 bases and J shed 4 bases, with 9 bases lying between them. CDR3 size: 14 residues. Per germline, CDR1 MNHNY and CDR2 SVGAGI (reference sequence). The CDR3 reads CASSYSGRRETQYF. The CDR3 DNA is TGTGCCAGCAGTTACTCAGGGCGTAGAGAGACCCAGTACTTC.

This clonotype was seen a handful of times. The chain couples TRBV10-3 to TRBJ2-1; 10 bases are shared with TRBD2. Looked up from germline, CDR1 is ENHRY and CDR2 is SYGVKD. V shed 3 bases and J 10 bases; nucleotides not matched to a gene: 6. The CDR3 contains 14 residues. The CDR3 loop reads CAISEGAGGLEQFF. In DNA, the CDR3 is TGTGCCATCAGTGAAGGAGCGGGGGGGCTCGAGCAGTTCTTC.